This record looks at one T cell receptor beta chain sequence and its context. The target antigen is unknown. Germline assignment: CDR1 MNHEY and CDR2 SMNVEV (reference sequence). This CDR3 spans 14 amino acids. This specimen comes from a study of T cells expressing NK-cell markers. Study overall: Sorted T-cell subsets CD3+CD56+NKG2C+, CD3+CD56+NKG2C- and CD3+CD56-NKG2C+ were TCR beta-sequenced.

General observations from the study: Of the CD8+ T cells in about 6 donors, roughly 1.0-7.5% belonged to dominant NKG2C+ clonotypes.

With UMIs, 5'RACE template switching was used to make TCR beta cDNA. Reanalyzing the 5' RACE reads, TCRdb keeps one entry per CDR3 protein, without DNA. The repertoire shows 400,000 to 550,000 distinct CDR3 sequences; the top ten hold under 7.5%. This chain uses TRBV27 with TRBJ2-1. The source material was blood T cells: a sorted CD56 or NKG2C T cell subset, CD4+ or CD8+ T cells, or bulk PBMC T cells (not recorded which). The TCR originated in a woman between 18 and 70 years old in good health. CDR3: CASSPTDSYNEQFF.